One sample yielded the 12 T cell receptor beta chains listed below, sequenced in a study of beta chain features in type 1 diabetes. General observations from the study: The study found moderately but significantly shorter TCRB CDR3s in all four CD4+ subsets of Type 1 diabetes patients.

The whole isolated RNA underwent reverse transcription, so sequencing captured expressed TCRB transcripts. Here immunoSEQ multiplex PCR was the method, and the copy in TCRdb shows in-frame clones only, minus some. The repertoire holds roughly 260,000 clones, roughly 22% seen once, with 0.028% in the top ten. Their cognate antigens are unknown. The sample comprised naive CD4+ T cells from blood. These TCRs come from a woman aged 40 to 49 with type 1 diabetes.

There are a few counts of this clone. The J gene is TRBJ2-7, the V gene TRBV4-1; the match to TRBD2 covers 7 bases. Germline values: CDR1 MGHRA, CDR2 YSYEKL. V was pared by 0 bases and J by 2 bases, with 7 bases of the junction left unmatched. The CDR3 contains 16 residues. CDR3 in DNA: TGCGCCAGCAGCCAAGAAACTAGCGCTCGAACCTACGAGCAGTACTTC. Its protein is CASSQETSARTYEQYF.

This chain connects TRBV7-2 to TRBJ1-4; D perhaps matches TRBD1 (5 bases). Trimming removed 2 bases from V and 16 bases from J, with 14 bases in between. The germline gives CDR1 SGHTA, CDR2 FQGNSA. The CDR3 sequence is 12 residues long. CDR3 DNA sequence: TGTGCCAGCAGCTTATCTAGGGGTCCCGCGTTTTTT. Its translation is CASSLSRGPAFF.

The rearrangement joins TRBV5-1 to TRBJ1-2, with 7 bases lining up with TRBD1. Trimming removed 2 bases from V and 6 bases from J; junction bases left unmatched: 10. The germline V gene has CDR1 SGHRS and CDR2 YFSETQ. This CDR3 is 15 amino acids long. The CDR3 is CASSLQGIVSDGYTF. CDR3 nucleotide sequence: TGCGCCAGCAGCTTACAGGGGATCGTTTCGGATGGCTACACCTTC.

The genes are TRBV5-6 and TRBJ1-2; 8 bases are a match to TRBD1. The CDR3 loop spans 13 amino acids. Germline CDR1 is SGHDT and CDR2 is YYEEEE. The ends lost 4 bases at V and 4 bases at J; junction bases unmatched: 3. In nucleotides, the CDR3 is TGTGCCAGCAGCAAGGACAGGGCCTATGGCTACACCTTC. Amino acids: CASSKDRAYGYTF.

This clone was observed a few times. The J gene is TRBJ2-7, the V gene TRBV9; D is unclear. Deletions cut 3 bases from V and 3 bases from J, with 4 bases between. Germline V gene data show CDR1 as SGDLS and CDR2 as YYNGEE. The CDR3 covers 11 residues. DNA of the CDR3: TGTGCCAGCAGCGCCGGCTACGAGCAGTACTTC. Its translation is CASSAGYEQYF.

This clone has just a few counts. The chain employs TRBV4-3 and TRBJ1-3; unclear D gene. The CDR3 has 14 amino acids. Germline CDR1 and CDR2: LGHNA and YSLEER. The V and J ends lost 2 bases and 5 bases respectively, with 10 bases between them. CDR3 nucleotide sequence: TGCGCCAGCAGCCAAATCGGGAGCAGAAACACCATATATTTT. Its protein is CASSQIGSRNTIYF.

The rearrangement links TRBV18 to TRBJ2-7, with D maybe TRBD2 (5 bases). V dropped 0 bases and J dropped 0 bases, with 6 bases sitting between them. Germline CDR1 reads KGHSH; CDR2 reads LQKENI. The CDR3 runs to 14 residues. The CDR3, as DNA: TGTGCCAGCTCACCACCACTAGGCTCCTACGAGCAGTACTTC. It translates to CASSPPLGSYEQYF. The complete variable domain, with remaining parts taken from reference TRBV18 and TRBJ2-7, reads NAGVMQNPRHLVRRRGQEARLRCSPMKGHSHVYWYRQLPEEGLKFMVYLQKENIIDESGMPKERFSAEFPKEGPSILRIQQVVRGDSAAYFCASSPPLGSYEQYFGPGTRLTVT.

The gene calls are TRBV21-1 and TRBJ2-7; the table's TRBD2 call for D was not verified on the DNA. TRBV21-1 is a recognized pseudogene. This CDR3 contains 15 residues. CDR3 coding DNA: TGTGCCAGCAGCAAGACGGGACTACCTAGAGGAGAGCAGTACTTC. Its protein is CASSKTGLPRGEQYF.

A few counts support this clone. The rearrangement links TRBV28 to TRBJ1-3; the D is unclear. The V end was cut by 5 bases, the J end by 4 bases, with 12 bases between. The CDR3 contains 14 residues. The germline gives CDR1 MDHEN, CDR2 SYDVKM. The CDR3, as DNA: TGTGCCAGCAGTACCGACGGGAGCGGAAACACCATATATTTT. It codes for CASSTDGSGNTIYF.

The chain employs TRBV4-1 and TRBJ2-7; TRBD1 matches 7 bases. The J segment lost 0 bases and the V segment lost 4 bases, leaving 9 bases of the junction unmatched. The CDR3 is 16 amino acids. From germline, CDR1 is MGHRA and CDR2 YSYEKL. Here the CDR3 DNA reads TGCGCCAGCAGCCTCGGAGTCGGGGACAGCTCCTACGAGCAGTACTTC. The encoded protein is CASSLGVGDSSYEQYF.

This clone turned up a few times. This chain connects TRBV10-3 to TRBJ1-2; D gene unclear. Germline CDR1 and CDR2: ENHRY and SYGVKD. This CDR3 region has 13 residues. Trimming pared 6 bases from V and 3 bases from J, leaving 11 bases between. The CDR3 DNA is TGTGCCATCAGCGCGGACTTTGACTATGGCTACACCTTC. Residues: CAISADFDYGYTF.

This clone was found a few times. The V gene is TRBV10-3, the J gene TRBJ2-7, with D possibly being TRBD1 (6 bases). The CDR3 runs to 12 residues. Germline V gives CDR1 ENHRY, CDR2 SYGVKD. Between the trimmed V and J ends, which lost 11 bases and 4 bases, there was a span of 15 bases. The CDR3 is CAARTDSYEQYF. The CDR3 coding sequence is TGTGCCGCCCGGACAGACTCGTACGAGCAGTACTTC.